One and the same sample provided the 8 T cell receptor beta chains below, sequenced in a study of blood T cell repertoires in COVID-19. Sequencing used immunoSEQ multiplex PCR; TCRdb keeps in-frame clones, though not all of them. The table shows approximately 260,000 clones, with about four fifths occurring only once. Sequencing was carried out using peripheral blood. These receptor sequences come from a woman aged 80 or over with acute or convalescent COVID-19.

The chain combines TRBV3-1 (or the pseudogene TRBV3-2) with TRBJ2-7; D remains unclear. CDR3 length: 16 residues. V lost 1 base and J 3 bases, leaving 16 bases between the germline ends. Germline CDR1 and CDR2: LGHDT and YNNKEL (reference sequence). The CDR3 DNA reads TGTGCCAGCAGCCAAGGGTATACAGAGTGGCTCTACGAGCAGTACTTC. Residues: CASSQGYTEWLYEQYF.

This sequence joins TRBV6-5 and TRBJ2-4; 7 nucleotides match TRBD1. After removal of 5 bases from V and 5 bases from J, the junction contained 9 bases not matched to a gene. This CDR3 region has 15 residues. CDR1 and CDR2 from the germline V gene are MNHEY and SVGAGI. CDR3: CASSRTGQRENIQYF. CDR3 coding DNA: TGTGCCAGCAGTCGGACAGGACAGAGGGAAAACATTCAGTACTTC.

For this clone: The sample contains more than one DNA sequence encoding this CDR3. The rearrangement joins TRBV3-1 (or the pseudogene TRBV3-2) to TRBJ1-1; D is unresolved. Trimming shortened V by 3 bases and J by 1 base, and 6 bases separated the two germline ends. CDR1 and CDR2 (germline): LGHDT, YNNKEL (reference sequence). This CDR3 has 13 residues. CDR3 residues: CASSQAENTEAFF. The DNA for the CDR3 is TGTGCCAGCAGCCAGGCGGAGAACACTGAAGCTTTCTTT.

The J gene is TRBJ1-1, the V gene TRBV5-6; D is uncertain. The V gene lost 0 bases and the J gene lost 5 bases, with 8 bases spanning the gap. Germline CDR1 reads SGHDT; CDR2 reads YYEEEE. The CDR3 has 13 residues. CDR3 nucleotide sequence: TGTGCCAGCAGCTTGGGCTATAAGACTGAAGCTTTCTTT. It yields the protein CASSLGYKTEAFF.

The J gene is TRBJ1-4, the V gene TRBV11-2, with a possible D match to TRBD1 (5 bases). Germline values: CDR1 SGHAT, CDR2 FQNNGV. The CDR3 consists of 13 residues. Between the trimmed V and J ends, which lost 2 bases and 6 bases, there was a span of 7 bases. This chain's CDR3 is CASSLLQDEKLFF. The CDR3 region has the DNA TGTGCCAGCAGCTTATTACAGGATGAAAAACTGTTTTTT.

This clone was detected once. V gene TRBV24-1 combines with J gene TRBJ1-5, with 7 bases identical to TRBD1. The J segment lost 0 bases and the V segment lost 3 bases, leaving 4 bases of the junction unmatched. CDR3 length: 16 residues. The germline gives CDR1 KGHDR, CDR2 SFDVKD. The CDR3 DNA reads as TGTGCCACCAGTGATACAGGGACAGATAGCAATCAGCCCCAGCATTTT. Residues: CATSDTGTDSNQPQHF.

The chain combines TRBV11-3 with TRBJ2-2; the match to TRBD2 covers 8 bases. CDR1 SGHNT and CDR2 YENEEA come from the germline V gene. V lost 3 bases, J lost 4 bases, and 1 base stayed unmatched. The CDR3 is 14 amino acids. Written as DNA, the CDR3 is TGTGCCAGCAGCTTGAGCGGGGGCACCGGGGAGCTGTTTTTT. It codes for CASSLSGGTGELFF.

V gene TRBV10-1 combines with J gene TRBJ1-3; unclear D gene. The CDR3 covers 14 residues. Trimming shortened V by 6 bases and J by 2 bases, and 11 bases separated the two germline ends. Germline lookup yields CDR1 WNHNN and CDR2 SYGVQD (reference sequence). The CDR3 sequence is CASSPGPAGNTIYF. The CDR3 DNA is TGCGCCAGCAGCCCTGGTCCGGCTGGAAACACCATATATTTT.